The rows below give T cell receptor beta chains drawn from one sample of a study of beta chain features in type 1 diabetes. Repertoires were generated with immunoSEQ multiplex PCR, while TCRdb's copy carries only in-frame clones and drops some. The sample includes fewer than 250,000 clones, roughly 70% of them seen just once. The sample consisted of naive CD4+ T cells from blood. These receptors all stem from a man younger than 45 in good health. Both conserved end residues are part of each CDR3. Fields, in order: clone size, D gene, V gene, J gene, CDR3 DNA, CDR3 protein. A D gene is named only where the DNA matches it firmly. Not every row has a clone size; where given, it reads once, few, many or a size class.

clone size: -; D gene: -; V gene: TRBV6-1; J gene: TRBJ2-7; CDR3 DNA: TGTGCCAGCAGTGAGGATAAGTACAGGGAAGATTACGAGCAGTACTTC; CDR3 protein: CASSEDKYREDYEQYF
clone size: -; D gene: -; V gene: TRBV30; J gene: TRBJ2-3; CDR3 DNA: TGTGCCTGGAGTGTAGAAGATACGCAGTATTTT; CDR3 protein: CAWSVEDTQYF
clone size: -; D gene: -; V gene: TRBV11-2; J gene: TRBJ2-3; CDR3 DNA: TGTGCCAGCAGCTTAGTGGGGACGGGCACAGATACGCAGTATTTT; CDR3 protein: CASSLVGTGTDTQYF
clone size: few; D gene: -; V gene: TRBV18; J gene: TRBJ2-5; CDR3 DNA: TGTGCCAGCTCAAATCGGGAAGAGACCCAGTACTTC; CDR3 protein: CASSNREETQYF
clone size: -; D gene: TRBD1; V gene: TRBV30; J gene: TRBJ1-2; CDR3 DNA: TGTGCCTGGAGCCAGGGACAGGGGGCGCGCGGCTACACCTTC; CDR3 protein: CAWSQGQGARGYTF
clone size: -; D gene: TRBD2; V gene: TRBV16; J gene: TRBJ2-7; CDR3 DNA: TGTGCCAGCAGCCAATTGACTAGCGGCTCCTACGAGCAGTACTTC; CDR3 protein: CASSQLTSGSYEQYF
clone size: few; D gene: -; V gene: TRBV7-9; J gene: TRBJ2-6; CDR3 DNA: TGTGCCAGCAGCCACGACACGGCCGGGGCCAACGTCCTGACTTTC; CDR3 protein: CASSHDTAGANVLTF
clone size: -; D gene: -; V gene: TRBV15; J gene: TRBJ2-5; CDR3 DNA: TGTGCCACCAGCAGAGATCCCGGGGGAGAGACCCAGTACTTC; CDR3 protein: CATSRDPGGETQYF
clone size: few; D gene: TRBD2; V gene: TRBV25-1; J gene: TRBJ2-5; CDR3 DNA: TGTGCCAGCTTTAGCGGGAGGTTTGGGGAGACCCAGTACTTC; CDR3 protein: CASFSGRFGETQYF
clone size: -; D gene: TRBD1; V gene: TRBV10-3; J gene: TRBJ2-7; CDR3 DNA: TGTGCCGCCCGACAGGGGGACTACGAGCAGTACTTC; CDR3 protein: CAARQGDYEQYF
clone size: -; D gene: -; V gene: TRBV29-1; J gene: TRBJ2-3; CDR3 DNA: TGCAGCGTCTCCGGAGTTTACACAGATACGCAGTATTTT; CDR3 protein: CSVSGVYTDTQYF
clone size: -; D gene: -; V gene: TRBV7-8; J gene: TRBJ2-1; CDR3 DNA: TGTGCCAGCAGCTTAGCAGGACATCCCTACAATGAGCAGTTCTTC; CDR3 protein: CASSLAGHPYNEQFF
clone size: -; D gene: TRBD1; V gene: TRBV7-2; J gene: TRBJ1-2; CDR3 DNA: TGTGCCAGCACCATTCAGGGGGCGGGTGGCTACACCTTC; CDR3 protein: CASTIQGAGGYTF
clone size: -; D gene: -; V gene: TRBV29-1; J gene: TRBJ1-2; CDR3 DNA: TGCAGCGTTGAAAGAGAAACAGGGAGTGGCTACACCTTC; CDR3 protein: CSVERETGSGYTF
clone size: -; D gene: TRBD2; V gene: TRBV5-1; J gene: TRBJ2-5; CDR3 DNA: TGCGCCAGCAGCTTGGAAGTAGCGGGAGTGGAGACCCAGTACTTC; CDR3 protein: CASSLEVAGVETQYF
clone size: -; D gene: -; V gene: TRBV10-3; J gene: TRBJ2-5; CDR3 DNA: TGTGCCATCAGTGAACGGTACCAAGAGACCCAGTACTTC; CDR3 protein: CAISERYQETQYF